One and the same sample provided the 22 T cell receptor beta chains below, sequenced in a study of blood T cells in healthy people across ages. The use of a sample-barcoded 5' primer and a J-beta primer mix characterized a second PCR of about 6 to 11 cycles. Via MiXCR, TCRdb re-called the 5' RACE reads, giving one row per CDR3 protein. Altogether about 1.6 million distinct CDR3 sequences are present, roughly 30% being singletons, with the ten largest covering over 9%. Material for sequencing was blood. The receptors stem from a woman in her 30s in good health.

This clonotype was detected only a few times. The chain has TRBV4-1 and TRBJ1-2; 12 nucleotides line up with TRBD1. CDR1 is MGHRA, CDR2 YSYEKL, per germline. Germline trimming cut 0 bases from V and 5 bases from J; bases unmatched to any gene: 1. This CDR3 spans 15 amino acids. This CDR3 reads CASSQEGQGAYGYTF. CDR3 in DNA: TGCGCCAGCAGCCAAGAGGGACAGGGGGCGTATGGCTACACCTTC.

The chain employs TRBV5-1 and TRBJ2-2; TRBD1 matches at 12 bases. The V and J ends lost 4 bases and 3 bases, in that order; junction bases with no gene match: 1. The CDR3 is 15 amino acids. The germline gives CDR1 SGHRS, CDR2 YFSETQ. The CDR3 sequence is CASSGTGGDTGELFF. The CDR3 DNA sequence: TGCGCCAGCAGCGGGACAGGGGGCGACACCGGGGAGCTGTTTTTT.

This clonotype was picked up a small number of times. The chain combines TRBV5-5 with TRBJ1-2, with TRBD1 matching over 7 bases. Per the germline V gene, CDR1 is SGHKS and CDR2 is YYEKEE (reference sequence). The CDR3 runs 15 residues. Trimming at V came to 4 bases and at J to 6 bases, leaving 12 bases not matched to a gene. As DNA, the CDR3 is TGTGCCAGCAGCGTCGGGACAGCCTTACCGAATGGCTACACCTTC. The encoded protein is CASSVGTALPNGYTF.

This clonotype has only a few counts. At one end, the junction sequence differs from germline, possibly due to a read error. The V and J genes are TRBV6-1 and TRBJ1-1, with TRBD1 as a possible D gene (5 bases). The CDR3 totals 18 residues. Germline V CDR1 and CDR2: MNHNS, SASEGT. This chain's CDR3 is CVSSRAGWGLIPNTEAFF. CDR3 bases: TGTGTCAGCAGTCGCGCCGGTTGGGGCTTAATCCCGAACACTGAAGCTTTCTTT.

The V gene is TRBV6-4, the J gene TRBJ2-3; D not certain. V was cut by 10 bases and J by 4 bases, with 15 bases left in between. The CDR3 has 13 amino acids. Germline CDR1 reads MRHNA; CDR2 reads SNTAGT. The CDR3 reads CANHRGRPDTQYF. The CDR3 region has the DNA TGTGCCAACCACCGTGGGCGCCCAGATACGCAGTATTTT.

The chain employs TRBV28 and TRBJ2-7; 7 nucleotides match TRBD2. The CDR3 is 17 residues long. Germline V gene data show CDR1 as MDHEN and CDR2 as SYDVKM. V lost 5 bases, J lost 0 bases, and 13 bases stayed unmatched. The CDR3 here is CASSLHPGSGASYEQYF. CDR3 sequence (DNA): TGTGCCAGCAGTCTCCACCCCGGGAGCGGGGCCTCCTACGAGCAGTACTTC.

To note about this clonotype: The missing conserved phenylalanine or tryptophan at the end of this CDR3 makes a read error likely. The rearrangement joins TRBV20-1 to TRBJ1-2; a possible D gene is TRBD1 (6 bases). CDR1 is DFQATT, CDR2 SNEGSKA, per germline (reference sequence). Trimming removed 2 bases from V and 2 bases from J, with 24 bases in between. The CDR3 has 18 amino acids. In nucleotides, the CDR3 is TGCAGTGCTAGACGGAAAAAACTGGGGGCCTCCTCAAACTATGGCTACACCTTA. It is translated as CSARRKKLGASSNYGYTL.

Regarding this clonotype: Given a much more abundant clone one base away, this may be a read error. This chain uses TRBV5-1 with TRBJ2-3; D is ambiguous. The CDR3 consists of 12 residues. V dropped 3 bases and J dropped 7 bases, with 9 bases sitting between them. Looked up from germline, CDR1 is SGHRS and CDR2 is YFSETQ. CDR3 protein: CASSSNENTQYF. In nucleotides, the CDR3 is TGCGCCAGCAGCTCGAATGAAAATACGCAGTATTTT.

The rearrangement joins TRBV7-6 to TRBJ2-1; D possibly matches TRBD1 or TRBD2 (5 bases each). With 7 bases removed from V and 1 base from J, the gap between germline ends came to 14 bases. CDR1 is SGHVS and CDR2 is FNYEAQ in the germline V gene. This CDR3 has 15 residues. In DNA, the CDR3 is TGTGCCAGCACTCGGGGTAGGGGTTCCTACAATGAGCAGTTCTTC. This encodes CASTRGRGSYNEQFF. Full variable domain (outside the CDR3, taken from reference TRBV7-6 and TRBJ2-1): GAGVSQSPRYKVTKRGQDVALRCDPISGHVSLYWYRQALGQGPEFLTYFNYEAQQDKSGLPNDRFSAERPEGSISTLTIQRTEQRDSAMYRCASTRGRGSYNEQFFGPGTRLTVL.

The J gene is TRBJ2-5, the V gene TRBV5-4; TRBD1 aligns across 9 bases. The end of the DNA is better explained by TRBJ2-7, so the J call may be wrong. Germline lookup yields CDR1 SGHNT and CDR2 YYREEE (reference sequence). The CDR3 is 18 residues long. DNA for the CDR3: TGTGCCAGCAGCTTGGCTGACAGGGGGTATTTACGCGTTCTCGAGCAGTACTTC. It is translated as CASSLADRGYLRVLEQYF.

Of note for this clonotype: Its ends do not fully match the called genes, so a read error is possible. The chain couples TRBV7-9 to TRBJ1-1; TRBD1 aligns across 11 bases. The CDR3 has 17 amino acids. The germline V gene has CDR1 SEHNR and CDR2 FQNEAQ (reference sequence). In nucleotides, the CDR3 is TGTGCCAGCAGCTCAGTCCCGGGACAGGGGGAGAACACTGGAGCTTTCTTT. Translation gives CASSSVPGQGENTGAFF.

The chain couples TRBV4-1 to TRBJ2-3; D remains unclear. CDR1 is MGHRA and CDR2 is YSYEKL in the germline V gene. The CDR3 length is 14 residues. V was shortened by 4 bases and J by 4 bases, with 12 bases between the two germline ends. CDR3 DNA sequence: TGCGCCAGCAGCCCGATTTACTCCCCAGATACGCAGTATTTT. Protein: CASSPIYSPDTQYF.

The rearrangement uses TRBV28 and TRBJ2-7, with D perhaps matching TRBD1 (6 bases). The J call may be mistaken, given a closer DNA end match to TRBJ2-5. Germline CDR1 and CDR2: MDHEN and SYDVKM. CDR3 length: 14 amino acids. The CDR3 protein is CASSTGQLRETQYF. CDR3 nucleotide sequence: TGTGCCAGCAGTACAGGACAGCTACGTGAGACCCAGTACTTC.

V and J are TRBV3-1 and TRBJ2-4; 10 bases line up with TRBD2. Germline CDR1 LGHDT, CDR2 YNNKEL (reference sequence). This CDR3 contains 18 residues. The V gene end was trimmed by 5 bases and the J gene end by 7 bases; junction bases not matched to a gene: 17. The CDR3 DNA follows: TGTGCCAGCAGCTTATACAGACTAGGGACTAGCGCGAGGAACATTCAGTACTTC. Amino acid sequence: CASSLYRLGTSARNIQYF.

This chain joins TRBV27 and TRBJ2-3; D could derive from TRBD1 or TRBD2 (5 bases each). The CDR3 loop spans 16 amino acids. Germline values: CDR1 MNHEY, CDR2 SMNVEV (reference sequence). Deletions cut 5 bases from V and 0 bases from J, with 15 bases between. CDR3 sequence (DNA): TGTGCCAGCAGTCCCGGGACCCACCTTAGCACAGATACGCAGTATTTT. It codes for CASSPGTHLSTDTQYF.

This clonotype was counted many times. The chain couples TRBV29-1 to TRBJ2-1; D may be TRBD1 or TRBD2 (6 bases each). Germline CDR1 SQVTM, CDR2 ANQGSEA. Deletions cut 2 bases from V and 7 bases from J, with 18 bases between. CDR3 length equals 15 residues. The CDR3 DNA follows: TGCAGCGTTGAACCCTCGGGGGCCCGTAAGAATGAGCAGTTCTTC. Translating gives CSVEPSGARKNEQFF.

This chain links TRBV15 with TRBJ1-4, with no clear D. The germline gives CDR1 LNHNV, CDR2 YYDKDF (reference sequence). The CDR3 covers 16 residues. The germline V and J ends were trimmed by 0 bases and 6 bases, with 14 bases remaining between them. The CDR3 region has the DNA TGTGCCACCAGCAGAGATTGGCCCCAACGTGATGAAAAACTGTTTTTT. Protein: CATSRDWPQRDEKLFF.

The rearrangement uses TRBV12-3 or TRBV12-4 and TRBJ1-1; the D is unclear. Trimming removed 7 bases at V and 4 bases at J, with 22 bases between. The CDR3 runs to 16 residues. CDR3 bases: TGTGCCAGCAAGCAAGCACGGGGTGTGGGTGGCACTGAAGCTTTCTTT. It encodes CASKQARGVGGTEAFF.

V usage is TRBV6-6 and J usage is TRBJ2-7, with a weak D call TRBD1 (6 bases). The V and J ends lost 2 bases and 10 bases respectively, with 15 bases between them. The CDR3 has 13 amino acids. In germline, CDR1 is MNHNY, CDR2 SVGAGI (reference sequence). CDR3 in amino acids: CASSYGTGKDQYF. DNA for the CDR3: TGTGCCAGCAGTTACGGCACAGGGAAAGACCAGTACTTC.

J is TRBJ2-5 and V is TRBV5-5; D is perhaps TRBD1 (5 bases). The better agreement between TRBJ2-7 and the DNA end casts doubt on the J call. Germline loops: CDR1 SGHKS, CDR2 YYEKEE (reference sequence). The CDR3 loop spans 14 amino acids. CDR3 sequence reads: CASSHQNYRREQYF. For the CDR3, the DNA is TGTGCCAGCAGCCATCAAAACTACAGGCGCGAGCAGTACTTC.

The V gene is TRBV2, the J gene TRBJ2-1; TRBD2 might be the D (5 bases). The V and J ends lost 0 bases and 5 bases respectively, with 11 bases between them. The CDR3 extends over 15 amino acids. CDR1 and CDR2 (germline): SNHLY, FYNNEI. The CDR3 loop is CASSEAGPGDNEQFF. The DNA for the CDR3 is TGTGCCAGCAGTGAAGCTGGTCCCGGGGACAATGAGCAGTTCTTC.

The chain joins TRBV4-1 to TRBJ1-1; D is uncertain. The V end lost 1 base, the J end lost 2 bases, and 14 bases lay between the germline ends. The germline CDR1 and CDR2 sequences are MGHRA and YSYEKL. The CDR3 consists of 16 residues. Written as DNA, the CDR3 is TGCGCCAGCAGCCAAGTAAGCGCCCCGACCAACACTGAAGCTTTCTTT. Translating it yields CASSQVSAPTNTEAFF.